The 3 T cell receptor beta chains below were found in one sample sequenced in a study of blood T cell repertoires in COVID-19. Clones were sequenced by immunoSEQ multiplex PCR, and TCRdb holds only the in-frame ones, with some missing. The sample lists around 270,000 clones, roughly 90% occurring once. What was sequenced was peripheral blood. Receptors originate from a man aged 25 to 40 with active or convalescent COVID-19.

The V and J genes are TRBV18 and TRBJ1-5, with unresolved D. The germline CDR1 and CDR2 sequences are KGHSH and LQKENI. CDR3 length equals 17 residues. Between the trimmed V and J ends, which lost 2 bases and 1 base, there was a span of 15 bases. CDR3 loop: CASSPTPGGTSNQPQHF. The CDR3, as DNA: TGTGCCAGCTCACCAACTCCTGGCGGAACCAGCAATCAGCCCCAGCATTTT.

By frequency in the sample, this clone is medium-sized. The CDR3 region is CASSIRGLAGGLGETQYF. The CDR3 DNA reads TGTGCCAGTAGTATCCGGGGACTAGCGGGCGGGCTGGGGGAGACCCAGTACTTC. The V and J genes are TRBV19 and TRBJ2-5; TRBD2 matches 12 bases. The CDR3 totals 18 residues. The junction had 13 bases not matched to a gene; V was cut back by 3 bases and J by 5 bases. Germline CDR1 is LNHDA and CDR2 is SQIVND (reference sequence).

V and J are TRBV4-3 and TRBJ2-3; 9 bases map to TRBD2. The CDR3 covers 17 residues. The V gene end was trimmed by 1 base and the J gene end by 4 bases; junction bases not matched to a gene: 9. Per germline, CDR1 LGHNA and CDR2 YSLEER. CDR3 loop: CASSQGWASGEPDTQYF. CDR3 nucleotide sequence: TGCGCCAGCAGCCAAGGATGGGCTAGCGGGGAGCCAGATACGCAGTATTTT.